These T cell receptor beta chains were read from a single sample in a study of blood T cell repertoires in COVID-19. Here immunoSEQ multiplex PCR was the method, and the copy in TCRdb shows in-frame clones only, minus some. This sample yields 90,000 to 120,000 clones, of which about 80% are seen a single time; roughly 4.3% belongs to the top ten. The sample was peripheral blood. The source of these receptors is a man between 65 and 79 years old with acute or convalescent COVID-19. Both conserved end residues are part of each CDR3. Fields, in order: V gene, clone size, D gene, J gene, CDR3 DNA, CDR3 protein. D genes are given only for firm matches. Rows may omit the clone size; those that give it use once, few, many or a size class.

V gene: TRBV5-1
clone size: .
D gene: .
J gene: TRBJ2-5
CDR3 DNA: TGCGCCAGCAGCTTAACAACCCAAGAGACCCAGTACTTC
CDR3 protein: CASSLTTQETQYF

V gene: TRBV11-2
clone size: .
D gene: .
J gene: TRBJ1-4
CDR3 DNA: TGTGCCAGCAGCTTTCGGGGTGGTGAAAAACTGTTTTTT
CDR3 protein: CASSFRGGEKLFF

V gene: TRBV7-2
clone size: .
D gene: .
J gene: TRBJ2-5
CDR3 DNA: TGTGCCAGCGGCCCTGGAGTCGGGGAGACCCAGTACTTC
CDR3 protein: CASGPGVGETQYF

V gene: TRBV7-8
clone size: .
D gene: .
J gene: TRBJ2-7
CDR3 DNA: TGTGCCAGCATTCCTTACGGCAGAGGGAGCTCCTACGAGCAGTACTTC
CDR3 protein: CASIPYGRGSSYEQYF

V gene: TRBV7-2
clone size: .
D gene: TRBD2
J gene: TRBJ2-5
CDR3 DNA: TGTGCCAGCAGCTCCGGGACTAGCGGCCAAGAGACCCAGTACTTC
CDR3 protein: CASSSGTSGQETQYF

V gene: TRBV6-1
clone size: .
D gene: .
J gene: TRBJ1-6
CDR3 DNA: TGTGCCAGCAGTGAACAGGGGCGATCACCCCTCCACTTT
CDR3 protein: CASSEQGRSPLHF

V gene: TRBV7-2
clone size: .
D gene: .
J gene: TRBJ2-5
CDR3 DNA: TGTGCCAGCAGCGGAGGACAGCCTCAAGAGACCCAGTACTTC
CDR3 protein: CASSGGQPQETQYF

V gene: TRBV7-9
clone size: .
D gene: .
J gene: TRBJ2-3
CDR3 DNA: TGTGCCAGCAGTTCCATCCAGGGGTACACAGATACGCAGTATTTT
CDR3 protein: CASSSIQGYTDTQYF

V gene: TRBV19
clone size: few
D gene: .
J gene: TRBJ1-1
CDR3 DNA: TGTGCCACCAAACAGGGTTCGAACACTGAAGCTTTCTTT
CDR3 protein: CATKQGSNTEAFF

V gene: TRBV19
clone size: once
D gene: TRBD1
J gene: TRBJ1-2
CDR3 DNA: TGTGCCAGTAGTACAGACAGGGGAATCCTCTATGGCTACACCTTC
CDR3 protein: CASSTDRGILYGYTF

V gene: TRBV2
clone size: .
D gene: TRBD1
J gene: TRBJ2-2
CDR3 DNA: TGTGCCAGCAGTGTCGACAGGGGATTGGGCGGGGAGCTGTTTTTT
CDR3 protein: CASSVDRGLGGELFF

V gene: TRBV5-1
clone size: .
D gene: TRBD1
J gene: TRBJ1-1
CDR3 DNA: TGCGCCAGCAGCTTGGCCACAGGGGGGACTGAAGCTTTCTTT
CDR3 protein: CASSLATGGTEAFF

V gene: TRBV19
clone size: .
D gene: .
J gene: TRBJ1-3
CDR3 DNA: TGTGCCAGTAGTATTCAGGTCGCTTCTGGAAACACCATATATTTT
CDR3 protein: CASSIQVASGNTIYF

V gene: TRBV5-1
clone size: few
D gene: .
J gene: TRBJ2-2
CDR3 DNA: TGCGCCAGCAGCGCGACTATAACCGGGGAGCTGTTTTTT
CDR3 protein: CASSATITGELFF

V gene: TRBV12-3/TRBV12-4
clone size: .
D gene: .
J gene: TRBJ1-1
CDR3 DNA: TGTGCCAGCAGTTTAGGTCCCGGCACTGAAGCTTTCTTT
CDR3 protein: CASSLGPGTEAFF

V gene: TRBV10-1
clone size: few
D gene: TRBD1
J gene: TRBJ1-2
CDR3 DNA: TGCGCCAGCAGTGAGTCAAGGACAGGGAGGACCTTC
CDR3 protein: CASSESRTGRTF

V gene: TRBV6-6
clone size: .
D gene: .
J gene: TRBJ1-3
CDR3 DNA: TGTGCCAGCAGCCCTTGGACAGCCGACTTAAACACCATATATTTT
CDR3 protein: CASSPWTADLNTIYF

V gene: TRBV11-1
clone size: .
D gene: TRBD1
J gene: TRBJ2-5
CDR3 DNA: TGTGCCAGCAGCTTAGCACTGGACAGGGAAGGAGAGACCCAGTACTTC
CDR3 protein: CASSLALDREGETQYF

V gene: TRBV3-1/TRBV3-2
clone size: .
D gene: TRBD1
J gene: TRBJ1-1
CDR3 DNA: TGTGCCAGCACAGGGGGCGTCACTATGTCTGAAGCTTTCTTT
CDR3 protein: CASTGGVTMSEAFF

V gene: TRBV19
clone size: .
D gene: TRBD1
J gene: TRBJ2-6
CDR3 DNA: TGTGCCAGTAGCGGGCAGGGGGCAAGCTCTGGGGCCAACGTCCTGACTTTC
CDR3 protein: CASSGQGASSGANVLTF

V gene: TRBV6-5
clone size: .
D gene: TRBD1
J gene: TRBJ2-2
CDR3 DNA: TGTGCCAGCAGTTACGGACAGGGGGCCGGGGAGCTGTTTTTT
CDR3 protein: CASSYGQGAGELFF

V gene: TRBV19
clone size: once
D gene: .
J gene: TRBJ2-4
CDR3 DNA: TGTGCCAGTAGTACACGACAGGACAAAAACATTCAGTACTTC
CDR3 protein: CASSTRQDKNIQYF

V gene: TRBV27
clone size: .
D gene: .
J gene: TRBJ2-2
CDR3 DNA: TGTGCCAGCAGTTTATTGGACATAACTACGAACACCGGGGAGCTGTTTTTT
CDR3 protein: CASSLLDITTNTGELFF

V gene: TRBV6-1
clone size: once
D gene: .
J gene: TRBJ2-7
CDR3 DNA: TGTGCCAGCAGTGAGGGGCAGGCAAACTACGAGCAGTACTTC
CDR3 protein: CASSEGQANYEQYF

V gene: TRBV10-3
clone size: .
D gene: TRBD2
J gene: TRBJ2-1
CDR3 DNA: TGTGCCACCGGGCCGGGACTAGCGGAATTTAATGAGCAGTTCTTC
CDR3 protein: CATGPGLAEFNEQFF

V gene: TRBV11-3
clone size: .
D gene: .
J gene: TRBJ1-1
CDR3 DNA: TGTGCCAGCAGCTCAAGCGGGGCATTGGGCACTGAAGCTTTCTTT
CDR3 protein: CASSSSGALGTEAFF

V gene: TRBV3-1/TRBV3-2
clone size: .
D gene: TRBD1
J gene: TRBJ1-2
CDR3 DNA: TGTGCCAGCAGCCAGACACAGGGGTCTAACTATGGCTACACCTTC
CDR3 protein: CASSQTQGSNYGYTF

V gene: TRBV2
clone size: .
D gene: TRBD1
J gene: TRBJ1-6
CDR3 DNA: TGTGCCAGCAGTCAGGGGGCGAGGAATTCACCCCTCCACTTT
CDR3 protein: CASSQGARNSPLHF

V gene: TRBV19
clone size: .
D gene: TRBD2
J gene: TRBJ2-3
CDR3 DNA: TGTGCCAGTAGGGGAGGGCAGGGAAGCACAGATACGCAGTATTTT
CDR3 protein: CASRGGQGSTDTQYF

V gene: TRBV7-6
clone size: .
D gene: TRBD2
J gene: TRBJ2-3
CDR3 DNA: TGTGCCAGCAGCTTAGTACTAGCGGGGAAAGATACGCAGTATTTT
CDR3 protein: CASSLVLAGKDTQYF

V gene: TRBV5-4
clone size: .
D gene: TRBD2
J gene: TRBJ2-2
CDR3 DNA: TGTGCCAGCAGCGTCGGGGGGGCCAGAGGTACCGGGGAGCTGTTTTTT
CDR3 protein: CASSVGGARGTGELFF